Reported below is one T cell receptor (beta chain). Its specificity is not known. These data belong to a study of blood T cells in healthy people across ages. Study as a whole: Researchers report that template switching captured about one barcoded beta molecule per two T cells.

The use of a sample-barcoded 5' primer and a J-beta primer mix characterized a second PCR of about 6 to 12 cycles. A template-switch adaptor that had 12 random nucleotides put a tag on each cDNA molecule. TCRdb called the 5' RACE reads again in MiXCR, with one record for every CDR3 protein. The data show roughly 1.4 million distinct CDR3 sequences, around 59% seen once. Germline lookup yields CDR1 SEHNR and CDR2 FQNEAQ (reference sequence). The CDR3 totals 15 residues. Study-wide findings and caveats: Researchers said unsorted PBMCs prevented a conclusive naive versus antigen-experienced comparison. Older age went with lower TCR beta diversity per million T cells, in a roughly linear way.

This TCR was sampled from a man younger than 35 in good health. Sequenced sample: blood. The chain recombines TRBV7-9 with TRBJ2-4; 10 bases are a match to TRBD2. The DNA end is more similar to TRBJ2-7, so the J call may be wrong. The CDR3 protein is CASSPSLAGSYEQYF. The CDR3 bases are TGTGCCAGCAGCCCCTCACTAGCGGGGTCCTACGAGCAGTACTTC.